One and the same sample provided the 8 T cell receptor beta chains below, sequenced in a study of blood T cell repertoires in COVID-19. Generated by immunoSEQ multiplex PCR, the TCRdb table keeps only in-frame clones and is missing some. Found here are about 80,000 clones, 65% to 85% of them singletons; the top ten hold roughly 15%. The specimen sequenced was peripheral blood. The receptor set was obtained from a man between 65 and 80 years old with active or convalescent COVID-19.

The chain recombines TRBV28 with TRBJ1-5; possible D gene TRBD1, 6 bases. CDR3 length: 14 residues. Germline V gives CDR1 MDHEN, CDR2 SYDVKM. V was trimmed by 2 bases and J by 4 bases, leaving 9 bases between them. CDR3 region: CASSLHTGNQPQHF. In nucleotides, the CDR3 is TGTGCCAGCAGTTTACATACAGGGAATCAGCCCCAGCATTTT.

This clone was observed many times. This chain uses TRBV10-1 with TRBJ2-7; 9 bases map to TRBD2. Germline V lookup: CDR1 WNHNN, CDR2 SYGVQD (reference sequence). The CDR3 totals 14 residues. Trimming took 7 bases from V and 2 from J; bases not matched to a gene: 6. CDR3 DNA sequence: TGCGCCAGCATGCTAGCGGGGCTAGCCTACGAGCAGTACTTC. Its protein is CASMLAGLAYEQYF.

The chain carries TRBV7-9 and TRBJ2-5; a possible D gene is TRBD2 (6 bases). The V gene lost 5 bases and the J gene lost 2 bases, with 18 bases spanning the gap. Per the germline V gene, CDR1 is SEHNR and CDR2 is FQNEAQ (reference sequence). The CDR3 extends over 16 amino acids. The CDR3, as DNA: TGTGCCAGCAGCCAGCCTGGAGGGGCGGGGCAAGAGACCCAGTACTTC. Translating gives CASSQPGGAGQETQYF. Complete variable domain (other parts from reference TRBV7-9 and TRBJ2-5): DTGVSQNPRHKITKRGQNVTFRCDPISEHNRLYWYRQTLGQGPEFLTYFQNEAQLEKSRLLSDRFSAERPKGSFSTLEIQRTEQGDSAMYLCASSQPGGAGQETQYFGPGTRLLVL.

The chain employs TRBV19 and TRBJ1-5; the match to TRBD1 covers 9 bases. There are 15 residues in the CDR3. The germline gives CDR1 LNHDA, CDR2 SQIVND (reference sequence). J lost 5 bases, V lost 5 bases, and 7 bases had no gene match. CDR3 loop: CASSSRDRGDQPQHF. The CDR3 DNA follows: TGTGCCAGTAGTTCCCGAGACAGGGGGGATCAGCCCCAGCATTTT.

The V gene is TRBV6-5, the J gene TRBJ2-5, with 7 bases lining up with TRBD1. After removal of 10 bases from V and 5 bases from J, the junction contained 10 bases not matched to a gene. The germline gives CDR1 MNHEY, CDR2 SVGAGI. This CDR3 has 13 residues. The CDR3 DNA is TGTGCCATCTCGCGGTTGGGACAGGAGACCCAGTACTTC. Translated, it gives CAISRLGQETQYF.

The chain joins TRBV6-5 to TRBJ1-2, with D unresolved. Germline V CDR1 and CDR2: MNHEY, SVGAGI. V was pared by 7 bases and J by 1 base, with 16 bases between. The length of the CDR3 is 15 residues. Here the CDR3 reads CASKRWSSGNYGYTF. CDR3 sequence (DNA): TGTGCCAGCAAGAGATGGAGTAGTGGTAACTATGGCTACACCTTC.

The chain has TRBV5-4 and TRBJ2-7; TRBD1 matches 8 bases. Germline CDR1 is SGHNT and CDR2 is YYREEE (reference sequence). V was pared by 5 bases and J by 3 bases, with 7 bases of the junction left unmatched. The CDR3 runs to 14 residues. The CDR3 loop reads CASRDQGAGYEQYF. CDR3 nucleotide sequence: TGTGCCAGCAGAGATCAGGGGGCCGGCTACGAGCAGTACTTC.

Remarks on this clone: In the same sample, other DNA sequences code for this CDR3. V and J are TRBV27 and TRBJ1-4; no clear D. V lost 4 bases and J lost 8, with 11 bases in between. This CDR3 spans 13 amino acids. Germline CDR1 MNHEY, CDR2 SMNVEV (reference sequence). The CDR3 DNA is TGTGCCAGCAGTTCGGAGGGAGGGGAAAAACTGTTTTTT. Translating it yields CASSSEGGEKLFF.